Listed below are T cell receptor beta chains from one sample, sequenced in a study of T cell responses to AZD1222 COVID-19 vaccine. Method: immunoSEQ multiplex PCR; TCRdb's copy keeps in-frame clones and lacks some. The sample has 200,000 or so clones; more than 75% are singletons. The input for sequencing was peripheral blood, taken on day 0 of MenACWY control vaccination. These receptors all come from an adult in good health. Each CDR3 is given with its conserved first and last residue. Fields, in order: D gene, J gene, V gene, clone size, CDR3 protein, CDR3 DNA. The D gene is left open where the match is weak. Not every row has a clone size; where given, it reads once, few, many or a size class.

.,TRBJ1-1,TRBV4-3,.,CASSQDRGSEAFF,TGCGCCAGCAGCCAAGATCGAGGTAGTGAAGCTTTCTTT
.,TRBJ1-1,TRBV30,.,CAWERWGAIAFF,TGTGCCTGGGAGCGCTGGGGGGCGATAGCTTTCTTT
TRBD1,TRBJ1-4,TRBV5-1,.,CASSLWTGVRNEKLFF,TGCGCCAGCAGCTTGTGGACAGGGGTTCGAAATGAAAAACTGTTTTTT
.,TRBJ1-2,TRBV7-9,.,CASSLVTSGDYGYTF,TGTGCCAGCAGCTTAGTCACCAGCGGAGACTATGGCTACACCTTC
.,TRBJ1-5,TRBV19,.,CASSISDPTRMGDQPQHF,TGTGCCAGTAGTATATCCGACCCGACACGGATGGGCGATCAGCCCCAGCATTTT
.,TRBJ1-1,TRBV15,.,CATGSGAPPGAFF,TGTGCCACCGGCTCCGGGGCCCCCCCTGGAGCTTTCTTT
TRBD2,TRBJ2-5,TRBV6-1,.,CASSESTQLASQETQYF,TGTGCCAGCAGTGAAAGTACCCAACTAGCGTCCCAAGAGACCCAGTACTTC
.,TRBJ1-4,TRBV2,.,CASSETVGEKLFF,TGTGCCAGCAGTGAAACTGTCGGAGAAAAACTGTTTTTT
TRBD2,TRBJ2-2,TRBV19,.,CASSRDTGLAANTGELFF,TGTGCCAGTAGCCGCGACACGGGACTAGCGGCTAACACCGGGGAGCTGTTTTTT
.,TRBJ2-7,TRBV6-5,.,CASSYGQSYEQYF,TGTGCCAGCAGTTACGGCCAATCCTACGAGCAGTACTTC
TRBD2,TRBJ2-3,TRBV30,.,CAWAYSGGRTDTQYF,TGTGCCTGGGCATATAGCGGGGGCCGCACAGATACGCAGTATTTT
TRBD1,TRBJ2-1,TRBV19,.,CASSVGTGPGNEQFF,TGTGCCAGTAGTGTCGGGACAGGTCCAGGGAATGAGCAGTTCTTC
TRBD1,TRBJ1-1,TRBV10-3,.,CAITTGDTEAFF,TGTGCCATAACGACAGGGGACACTGAAGCTTTCTTT
TRBD2,TRBJ2-2,TRBV7-6,once,CASSLAPLLQRDNTGELFF,TGTGCCAGCAGCTTAGCCCCGCTCCTACAGCGGGACAACACCGGGGAGCTGTTTTTT
TRBD1,TRBJ1-1,TRBV7-9,.,CASSRAGTGGWGAFF,TGTGCCAGCAGCCGAGCGGGGACAGGGGGCTGGGGAGCTTTCTTT
TRBD1,TRBJ2-7,TRBV5-5,.,CASSSSGTGFYEQYF,TGTGCCAGCAGCTCGTCCGGGACAGGGTTCTACGAGCAGTACTTC
.,TRBJ1-5,TRBV28,.,CASRLPAGSNQPQHF,TGTGCCAGCCGCTTGCCAGCAGGGAGCAATCAGCCCCAGCATTTT
.,TRBJ2-7,TRBV6-5,.,CASSYFPDTSSYEQYF,TGTGCCAGCAGTTACTTTCCGGACACAAGCTCCTACGAGCAGTACTTC
.,TRBJ1-1,TRBV7-9,once,CASSPPTEPDFF,TGTGCCAGCAGCCCCCCGACAGAGCCTGATTTCTTT
TRBD2,TRBJ2-3,TRBV9,.,CASSVTGTSGLGSTDTQYF,TGTGCCAGCAGCGTTACCGGGACTAGCGGCCTTGGGTCCACAGATACGCAGTATTTT
.,TRBJ1-2,TRBV9,.,CASSGGGYTF,TGTGCCAGCAGCGGAGGAGGCTACACCTTC
.,TRBJ2-7,TRBV6-2/TRBV6-3,.,CASSSSGYEQYF,TGTGCCAGCAGCTCTTCCGGCTACGAGCAGTACTTC
.,TRBJ2-3,TRBV7-3,.,CASSAGTSTDTQYF,TGTGCCAGCAGCGCAGGAACTAGCACAGATACGCAGTATTTT
.,TRBJ2-7,TRBV5-6,.,CASSFGSYEQYF,TGTGCCAGCAGCTTCGGTTCCTACGAGCAGTACTTC
TRBD1,TRBJ1-2,TRBV28,.,CASRGTGLGYTF,TGTGCCAGCAGAGGGACAGGTCTGGGCTACACCTTC
.,TRBJ2-7,TRBV28,.,CASSPHRTAYEQYF,TGTGCCAGCAGTCCCCACCGGACAGCCTACGAGCAGTACTTC
TRBD1,TRBJ2-3,TRBV7-8,.,CASSLAYDRVGGTDTQYF,TGTGCCAGCAGCTTAGCGTACGACAGGGTGGGAGGCACAGATACGCAGTATTTT
.,TRBJ2-5,TRBV5-1,few,CASSLAQETQYF,TGCGCCAGCAGCTTGGCCCAGGAGACCCAGTACTTC
TRBD1,TRBJ1-1,TRBV6-5,.,CASSLQGANTEAFF,TGTGCCAGCAGCCTACAGGGGGCCAACACTGAAGCTTTCTTT
.,TRBJ2-3,TRBV3-1/TRBV3-2,.,CASSHTGTMADTQYF,TGTGCCAGCAGTCACACAGGGACGATGGCAGATACGCAGTATTTT
TRBD1,TRBJ2-2,TRBV28,.,CASSSDRGASSTGELFF,TGTGCCAGCAGTTCCGACAGGGGCGCCTCCTCTACCGGGGAGCTGTTTTTT
.,TRBJ2-3,TRBV29-1,.,CSVGTAGTDTQYF,TGCAGCGTTGGGACAGCGGGAACAGATACGCAGTATTTT
.,TRBJ2-7,TRBV7-2,.,CASSLDVLGQGGEQYF,TGTGCCAGCAGCTTAGACGTACTCGGGCAGGGGGGCGAGCAGTACTTC
TRBD2,TRBJ2-1,TRBV9,.,CASSVNPSGGSYNEQFF,TGTGCCAGCAGCGTGAACCCTAGCGGAGGCTCCTACAATGAGCAGTTCTTC
.,TRBJ2-3,TRBV29-1,.,CSVLDGSTDTQYF,TGCAGCGTGCTCGACGGGAGCACAGATACGCAGTATTTT
TRBD1,TRBJ2-7,TRBV27,.,CASSSRGHEQYF,TGTGCCAGCAGTTCCAGGGGGCACGAGCAGTACTTC
.,TRBJ1-1,TRBV4-1,.,CASSQELWAGAMAFF,TGCGCCAGCAGCCAAGAATTATGGGCAGGCGCTATGGCTTTCTTT
.,TRBJ2-5,TRBV6-5,.,CASSTGTGSWAQYF,TGTGCCAGCAGCACCGGGACCGGGTCGTGGGCCCAGTACTTC
.,TRBJ1-1,TRBV19,.,CASSLKGTEAFF,TGTGCCAGTAGTTTAAAGGGGACTGAAGCTTTCTTT
TRBD2,TRBJ2-1,TRBV3-1/TRBV3-2,.,CASSQLAGGNEQFF,TGTGCCAGCAGCCAACTAGCGGGAGGGAATGAGCAGTTCTTC
.,TRBJ1-2,TRBV5-6,.,CASSLGRASGYTF,TGTGCCAGCAGCTTGGGCAGGGCCTCTGGCTACACCTTC
.,TRBJ1-2,TRBV6-5,.,CASTGSRVYGYTF,TGTGCCAGCACTGGCTCCCGGGTCTATGGCTACACCTTC
.,TRBJ1-3,TRBV5-1,.,CASSLGTTSGNTIYF,TGCGCCAGCAGCTTGGGGACAACTTCTGGAAACACCATATATTTT
.,TRBJ2-7,TRBV13,.,CASSGGSSYEQYF,TGTGCCAGCAGTGGGGGGAGCTCCTACGAGCAGTACTTC
.,TRBJ1-4,TRBV9,.,CASSVAPDEKLFF,TGTGCCAGCAGCGTAGCTCCAGATGAAAAACTGTTTTTT
.,TRBJ1-2,TRBV4-1,once,CASSQAGGGYGYTF,TGCGCCAGCAGCCAGGCGGGGGGGGGTTATGGCTACACCTTC
.,TRBJ2-1,TRBV30,few,CAWSLAANNEQFF,TGTGCCTGGAGTTTAGCGGCTAACAATGAGCAGTTCTTC
.,TRBJ2-1,TRBV3-1/TRBV3-2,.,CASSSNLNEQFF,TGTGCCAGCAGCTCTAATCTCAATGAGCAGTTCTTC
.,TRBJ1-3,TRBV29-1,once,CSVRGSGNTIYF,TGCAGCGTGCGGGGCTCTGGAAACACCATATATTTT
.,TRBJ1-1,TRBV6-5,.,CASTRGMNTEAFF,TGTGCCAGCACCCGGGGCATGAACACTGAAGCTTTCTTT
.,TRBJ1-2,TRBV12-3/TRBV12-4,.,CASRHSNSDGYTF,TGTGCCAGCAGACATTCCAATTCAGATGGCTACACCTTC
TRBD2,TRBJ2-7,TRBV28,.,CASSPSGRAQYEQYF,TGTGCCAGCAGCCCAAGCGGGAGGGCCCAATACGAGCAGTACTTC